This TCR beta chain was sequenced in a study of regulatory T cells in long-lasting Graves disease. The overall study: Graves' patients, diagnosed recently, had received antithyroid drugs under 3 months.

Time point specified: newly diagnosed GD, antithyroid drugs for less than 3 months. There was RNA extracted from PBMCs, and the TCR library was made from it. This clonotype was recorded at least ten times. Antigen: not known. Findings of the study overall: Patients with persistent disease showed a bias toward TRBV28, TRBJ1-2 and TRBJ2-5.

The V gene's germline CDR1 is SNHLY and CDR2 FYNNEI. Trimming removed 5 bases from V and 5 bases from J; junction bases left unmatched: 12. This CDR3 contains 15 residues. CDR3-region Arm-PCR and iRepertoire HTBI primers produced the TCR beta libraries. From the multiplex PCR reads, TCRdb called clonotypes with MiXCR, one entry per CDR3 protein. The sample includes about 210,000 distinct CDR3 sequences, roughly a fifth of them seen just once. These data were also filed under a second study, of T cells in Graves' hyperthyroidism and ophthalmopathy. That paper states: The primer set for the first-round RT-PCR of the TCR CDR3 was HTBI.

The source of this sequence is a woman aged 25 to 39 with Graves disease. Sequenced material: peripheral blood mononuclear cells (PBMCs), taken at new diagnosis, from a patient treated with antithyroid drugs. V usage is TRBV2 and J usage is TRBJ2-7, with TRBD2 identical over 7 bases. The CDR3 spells CASSLSGGSSHEQYF. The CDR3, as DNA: TGTGCCAGCAGTCTCTCTGGCGGGAGTTCCCACGAGCAGTACTTC.